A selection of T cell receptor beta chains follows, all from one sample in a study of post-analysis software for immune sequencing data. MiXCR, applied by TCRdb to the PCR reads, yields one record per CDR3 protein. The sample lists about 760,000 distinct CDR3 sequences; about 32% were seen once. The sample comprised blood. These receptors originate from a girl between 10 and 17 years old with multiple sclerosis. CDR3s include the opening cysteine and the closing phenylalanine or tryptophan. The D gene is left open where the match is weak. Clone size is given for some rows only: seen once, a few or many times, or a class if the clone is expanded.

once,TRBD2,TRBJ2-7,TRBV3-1,CASSQQLAGNTYEQYF,TGTGCCAGCAGCCAGCAACTAGCGGGCAACACCTACGAGCAGTACTTC
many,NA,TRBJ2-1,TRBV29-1,CSVGNYNEQFF,TGCAGCGTTGGAAATTACAATGAGCAGTTCTTC
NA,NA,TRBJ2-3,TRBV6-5,CASSFGPGRLTDTQYF,NA
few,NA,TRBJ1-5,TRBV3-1,CASSPGGVSHLLPQHF,TGTGCCAGCAGCCCAGGAGGGGTTTCCCACCTGTTGCCCCAGCATTTT
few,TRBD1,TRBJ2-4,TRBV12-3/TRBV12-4,CASRMTGAGAKNIQYF,TGTGCCAGCAGGATGACAGGGGCGGGAGCCAAAAACATTCAGTACTTC
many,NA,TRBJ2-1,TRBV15,CATSTSVGSNEQFF,TGTGCCACCAGCACCTCGGTGGGCAGCAATGAGCAGTTCTTC
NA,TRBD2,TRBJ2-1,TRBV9,CASNKRGLAGYNEQFF,TGTGCCAGCAATAAGAGGGGGCTAGCGGGGTACAATGAGCAGTTCTTC
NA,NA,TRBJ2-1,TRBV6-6,CASSYSVSEQFF,TGTGCCAGCAGTTACTCGGTTAGTGAGCAGTTCTTC
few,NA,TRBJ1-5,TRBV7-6,CASSLGGPSNQPQHF,TGTGCCAGCAGCTTAGGTGGCCCTAGCAATCAGCCCCAGCATTTT
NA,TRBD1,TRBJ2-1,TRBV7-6,CASSRNSRTGILHNEQFF,TGTGCCAGCAGCCGAAACTCCCGGACAGGGATTTTACACAATGAGCAGTTCTTC
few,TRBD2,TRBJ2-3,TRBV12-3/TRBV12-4,CASSLGGSPDTQYF,TGTGCCAGCAGTTTGGGCGGGAGTCCAGATACGCAGTATTTT
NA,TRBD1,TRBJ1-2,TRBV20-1,CSALVLPGQGTHGYTF,TGCAGTGCCCTAGTATTACCGGGACAGGGGACCCATGGCTACACCTTC
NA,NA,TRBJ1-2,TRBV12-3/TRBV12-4,CASSFAAFGYTF,TGTGCCAGCAGTTTTGCGGCGTTTGGCTACACCTTC
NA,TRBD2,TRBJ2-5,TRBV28,CASANWGSGGTETQYF,TGTGCCAGCGCAAACTGGGGTAGCGGGGGGACGGAGACCCAGTACTTC
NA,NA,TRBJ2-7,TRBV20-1,CSARDRRGDYEQYF,TGCAGTGCTAGAGATCGCCGGGGCGACTACGAGCAGTACTTC
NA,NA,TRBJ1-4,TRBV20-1,CSARSGTDGKLFF,TGCAGTGCTAGATCAGGGACCGATGGAAAACTGTTTTTT
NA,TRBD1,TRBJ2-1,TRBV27,CASSYVDGTGEQFF,TGTGCCAGCAGTTATGTCGATGGGACAGGGGAGCAGTTCTTC
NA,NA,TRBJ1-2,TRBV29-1,CSVVAGNVGGYTF,TGCAGCGTTGTTGCAGGGAACGTTGGGGGCTACACCTTC
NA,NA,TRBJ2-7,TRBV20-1,CSAPRVGVGTEQYF,TGCAGTGCCCCAAGAGTGGGAGTAGGTACCGAGCAGTACTTC
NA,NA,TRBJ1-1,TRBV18,CASSPARVVVGTEAFF,TGTGCCAGCTCACCAGCCAGGGTGGTGGTAGGCACTGAAGCTTTCTTT
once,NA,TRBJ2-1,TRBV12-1,CASSPQDREQFF,TGTGCCAGCAGCCCCCAGGACCGTGAGCAGTTCTTC
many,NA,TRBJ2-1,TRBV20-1,CSAREYPQGMSYNEQFF,TGCAGTGCTAGAGAATACCCTCAGGGAATGTCCTACAATGAGCAGTTCTTC
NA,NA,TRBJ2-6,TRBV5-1,CASGPTAGANVLTF,TGCGCCAGCGGGCCGACGGCGGGGGCCAACGTCCTGACTTTC
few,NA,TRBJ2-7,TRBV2,CASGYGPEQYF,TGTGCCAGCGGTTATGGCCCCGAGCAGTACTTC
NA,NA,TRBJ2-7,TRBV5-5,CASSLYGFSSYEQYF,TGTGCCAGCAGCTTGTACGGGTTTAGCTCCTACGAGCAGTACTTC
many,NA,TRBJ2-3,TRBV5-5,CASSPPERTRTDTQYF,TGTGCCAGCAGCCCCCCGGAGAGAACCCGCACAGATACGCAGTATTTT
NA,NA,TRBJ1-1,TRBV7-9,CASSPDYREAFF,TGTGCCAGCAGCCCCGACTACAGGGAAGCTTTCTTT
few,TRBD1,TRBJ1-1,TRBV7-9,CASSLTGRGGTEAFF,TGTGCCAGCAGTCTGACAGGGAGGGGAGGCACTGAAGCTTTCTTT
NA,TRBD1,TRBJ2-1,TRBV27,CASSSSSTGSIGNEQFF,TGTGCCAGCAGTTCCTCATCGACAGGGTCTATAGGCAATGAGCAGTTCTTC
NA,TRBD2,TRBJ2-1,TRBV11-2,CASSLVRLPGLAGEKNEQFF,TGTGCCAGCAGCTTAGTCCGACTCCCGGGACTAGCGGGAGAGAAGAATGAGCAGTTCTTC
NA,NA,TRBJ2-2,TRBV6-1,CASVLLPGTIFPGELFF,TGTGCCAGCGTCCTCTTGCCCGGGACAATCTTCCCCGGGGAGCTGTTTTTT
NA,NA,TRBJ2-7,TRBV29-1,CSVGNTFLGEQYF,TGCAGCGTTGGTAACACTTTCCTCGGGGAGCAGTACTTC
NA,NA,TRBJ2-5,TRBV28,CAGSRSHQETQYF,TGTGCCGGCAGCCGGAGCCACCAAGAGACCCAGTACTTC
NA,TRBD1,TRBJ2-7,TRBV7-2,CASSLRDRPSYEQYF,TGTGCCAGCAGCTTACGGGACAGGCCCTCCTACGAGCAGTACTTC
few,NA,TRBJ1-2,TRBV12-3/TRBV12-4,CASSRQQGGYGYTF,TGTGCCAGCAGCCGACAACAGGGAGGCTATGGCTACACCTTC